One and the same sample provided the 23 T cell receptor beta chains below, sequenced in a study of Graves' ophthalmopathy and Graves' hyperthyroidism. The TCR beta CDR3 regions underwent amplification from RNA transcripts. Following a first-round RT-PCR that used HTBI primers, a second-round multiplex PCR was carried out. TCRdb reprocessed the multiplex PCR reads with MiXCR, giving one entry per CDR3 protein. Of 600,000 to 700,000 distinct CDR3 sequences in the sample, roughly two fifths were seen once. Sequenced input: peripheral blood. All receptors derive from an adult man with Graves' ophthalmopathy.

This clonotype has only one observation. The chain combines TRBV10-3 with TRBJ2-7; no clear D gene. Trimming removed 0 bases at V and 6 bases at J, with 12 bases between. This CDR3 contains 14 residues. Germline values: CDR1 ENHRY, CDR2 SYGVKD. CDR3 coding DNA: TGTGCCATCAGTGAGTCAGGTGGGATGGCCGAGCAGTACTTC. This gives the protein CAISESGGMAEQYF.

The chain has TRBV5-5 and TRBJ1-2; possible D gene TRBD1, 6 bases. V was shortened by 4 bases and J by 2 bases, with 12 bases between the two germline ends. The CDR3 is 14 amino acids. Per germline, CDR1 SGHKS and CDR2 YYEKEE (reference sequence). CDR3 bases: TGTGCCAGCAGCCTATACGGACAGAACTATGGCTACACCTTC. The encoded protein is CASSLYGQNYGYTF.

This clonotype showed up many times. One end of the junction fails to match germline, which may point to a read error. The chain links TRBV19 to TRBJ1-1; D remains ambiguous. Germline CDR1 is LNHDA and CDR2 is SQIVND (reference sequence). CDR3 length equals 12 residues. The CDR3 loop is CASSVDGVETFF. CDR3 nucleotide sequence: TGTGCCAGTAGTGTAGACGGGGTTGAAACTTTCTTT.

Many counts were recorded for this clonotype. The chain is built from TRBV7-3 and TRBJ1-6, with D maybe TRBD1 (5 bases). V was shortened by 3 bases and J by 5 bases, with 11 bases between the two germline ends. Germline V CDR1 and CDR2: SGHTA, FQGTGA. CDR3 length: 15 amino acids. CDR3 bases: TGTGCCAGCAGCTTCTCCGGGACGGATAATTCACCCCTCCACTTT. Its translation: CASSFSGTDNSPLHF.

This clonotype was seen ten or more times. The chain has TRBV7-8 and TRBJ1-2; possibly TRBD1 for D (5 bases). CDR1 SGHVS and CDR2 FQNEAQ come from the germline V gene. The CDR3 contains 14 residues. Trimming removed 1 base at V and 2 bases at J, with 8 bases between. This CDR3 reads CASSLDAGNYGYTF. Here the CDR3 DNA reads TGTGCCAGCAGCTTAGACGCAGGGAACTATGGCTACACCTTC.

In this sample, this clonotype turned up a few times. The V and J genes are TRBV2 and TRBJ1-1; possibly TRBD1 for D (5 bases). The V gene lost 8 bases and the J gene lost 4 bases, with 14 bases spanning the gap. This CDR3 is 13 amino acids long. CDR1 is SNHLY, CDR2 FYNNEI, per germline. As DNA, the CDR3 is TGTGCCAGCGGCTTAAGCGGGGGCACTGAAGCTTTCTTT. It codes for CASGLSGGTEAFF. Full variable domain (missing parts from reference TRBV2 and TRBJ1-1): EPEVTQTPSHQVTQMGQEVILRCVPISNHLYFYWYRQILGQKVEFLVSFYNNEISEKSEIFDDQFSVERPDGSNFTLKIRSTKLEDSAMYFCASGLSGGTEAFFGQGTRLTVV.

This clonotype has at least ten counts. The chain carries TRBV29-1 and TRBJ2-5, with D perhaps TRBD1 (5 bases). Trimming stripped 7 bases from V and 1 base from J, with 10 bases between. The CDR3 runs to 12 residues. From germline, CDR1 is SQVTM and CDR2 ANQGSEA. CDR3 sequence reads: CSAVTAQETQYF. DNA of the CDR3: TGCAGCGCAGTGACAGCCCAAGAGACCCAGTACTTC.

This clonotype was counted a few times. The genes are TRBV12-3 or TRBV12-4 and TRBJ2-5, with 10 positions matching TRBD2. The CDR3 length is 15 residues. The junction had 9 bases not matched to a gene; V was cut back by 6 bases and J by 5 bases. CDR3 DNA: TGTGCCAGCAGGCCTAGCGGGGGACTCGGCGAGACCCAGTACTTC. Protein product: CASRPSGGLGETQYF.

J is TRBJ1-1 and V is TRBV7-9; TRBD1 aligns across 7 bases. The CDR3 spans 15 residues. The J segment lost 4 bases and the V segment lost 4 bases, leaving 9 bases of the junction unmatched. The germline V gene encodes CDR1 SEHNR and CDR2 FQNEAQ (reference sequence). The CDR3: CASSSQGVTGTEAFF. In nucleotides, the CDR3 is TGTGCCAGCAGCTCCCAGGGGGTAACGGGCACTGAAGCTTTCTTT. Combining the CDR3 with reference TRBV7-9 and TRBJ1-1 gives the whole variable domain DTGVSQNPRHKITKRGQNVTFRCDPISEHNRLYWYRQTLGQGPEFLTYFQNEAQLEKSRLLSDRFSAERPKGSFSTLEIQRTEQGDSAMYLCASSSQGVTGTEAFFGQGTRLTVV.

This clonotype was picked up many times. At one end the junction does not follow the germline gene, possibly because of a read error. V usage is TRBV2 and J usage is TRBJ1-5; D is unclear. This CDR3 region has 16 residues. Germline V gives CDR1 SNHLY, CDR2 FYNNEI. The CDR3: CASTSTRQAYNQSQHF. In DNA, the CDR3 is TGTGCCAGCACCTCAACCCGACAAGCTTACAATCAGTCCCAGCATTTT.

This clonotype was seen many times. This sequence joins TRBV29-1 and TRBJ1-2, with 7 bases that match TRBD1. This CDR3 has 13 residues. Germline V lookup: CDR1 SQVTM, CDR2 ANQGSEA. Trimming at V came to 4 bases and at J to 4 bases, leaving 6 bases not matched to a gene. For the CDR3, the DNA is TGCAGCGTTGGGGCAGGGGGTTTCTATGGCTACACCTTC. This gives the protein CSVGAGGFYGYTF.

Note on this clonotype: Possible read error: a much larger clone is one base away. The V and J genes are TRBV9 and TRBJ2-7, with D perhaps matching TRBD1 (6 bases). The CDR3 is 14 residues long. Per germline, CDR1 SGDLS and CDR2 YYNGEE. Trimming removed 4 bases from V and 4 bases from J, with 15 bases in between. The CDR3, as DNA: TGTGCCAGCAGCTTGGGAAGGGACACATACGAGCAGTACTTC. It codes for CASSLGRDTYEQYF.

This clonotype has a count of ten or more. V usage is TRBV9 and J usage is TRBJ1-1, with 7 bases matching TRBD1. Per the germline V gene, CDR1 is SGDLS and CDR2 is YYNGEE. The length of the CDR3 is 15 residues. Losses at the gene ends were 3 bases for V and 6 bases for J; bases not matched to a gene: 11. The CDR3: CASSAGGRGIAEAFF. CDR3 sequence (DNA): TGTGCCAGCAGCGCCGGGGGCAGGGGGATCGCTGAAGCTTTCTTT.

The CDR3 nucleotides read TGTGCCAGCAGCCCGGGCCAAGGGCTTGGCGATACGCAGTATTTT. Amino acid sequence: CASSPGQGLGDTQYF. This chain links TRBV7-9 with TRBJ2-3; D gene unclear. The V end lost 5 bases, the J end lost 6 bases, and 18 bases lay between the germline ends. From germline, CDR1 is SEHNR and CDR2 FQNEAQ (reference sequence). This CDR3 has 15 amino acids.

The chain uses TRBV5-8 and TRBJ2-5, with 10 nucleotides matching TRBD1. Germline values: CDR1 SGHTS, CDR2 YDEGEE. The V segment lost 5 bases and the J segment 3 bases; nucleotides outside the gene matches: 7. This CDR3 has 15 residues. As DNA, the CDR3 is TGTGCCAGCAGATCCATGGGACAGGGGAAAGAGACCCAGTACTTC. Its protein is CASRSMGQGKETQYF.

This rearrangement joins TRBV12-5 to TRBJ2-2; TRBD2 matches 8 bases. This CDR3 has 18 amino acids. Germline values: CDR1 LGHNT, CDR2 FRNRAP. The CDR3 DNA reads TGTGCCAGCAGTTTTGGAACTTATGCGGGGGGCGGTACCGGGGAGCTGTTTTTT. Translated, it gives CASSFGTYAGGGTGELFF.

This clonotype has only a few counts. The rearrangement joins TRBV7-9 to TRBJ1-2; weak D call: TRBD1 (6 bases). Looked up from germline, CDR1 is SEHNR and CDR2 is FQNEAQ (reference sequence). The V gene lost 6 bases and the J gene lost 4 bases, with 15 bases spanning the gap. CDR3 size: 14 residues. CDR3 nucleotide sequence: TGTGCCAGCAGAAGGGGGACGGGATTCTATGGCTACACCTTC. Its protein product is CASRRGTGFYGYTF.

The V and J genes are TRBV20-1 and TRBJ1-4; D is perhaps TRBD1 (5 bases). V was shortened by 2 bases and J by 7 bases, with 14 bases between the two germline ends. Per germline, CDR1 DFQATT and CDR2 SNEGSKA (reference sequence). CDR3 length: 14 amino acids. The CDR3, as DNA: TGCAGTGCTAGACCGGGGGTCTCTAGTGAAAAACTGTTTTTT. This translates into CSARPGVSSEKLFF.

This clonotype was seen repeatedly, ten times or more. The chain combines TRBV10-3 with TRBJ1-4; D perhaps matches TRBD1 (5 bases). CDR3 length: 14 residues. Trimming shortened V by 0 bases and J by 6 bases, and 8 bases separated the two germline ends. CDR1 is ENHRY and CDR2 is SYGVKD in the germline V gene. This CDR3 is CAISESEGDEKLFF. The DNA for the CDR3 is TGTGCCATCAGTGAGTCTGAAGGGGATGAAAAACTGTTTTTT.

The chain joins TRBV5-1 to TRBJ2-5, with TRBD2 matching 9 bases. V shed 7 bases and J 7 bases; nucleotides not matched to a gene: 11. Germline loops: CDR1 SGHRS, CDR2 YFSETQ. This CDR3 region has 14 residues. CDR3 residues: CASGASGTSGTQYF. In nucleotides, the CDR3 is TGCGCCAGCGGAGCTAGCGGGACCTCGGGGACCCAGTACTTC.

This clonotype appeared many times. The CDR3 loop is CASRTGTIIPEQYF. Here the CDR3 DNA reads TGTGCCAGCAGAACCGGGACTATTATCCCCGAGCAGTACTTC. This rearrangement joins TRBV2 to TRBJ2-7; 7 bases line up with TRBD2. Germline-derived CDR1 and CDR2 are SNHLY and FYNNEI. CDR3 length: 14 residues. Trimming removed 6 bases from V and 6 bases from J; junction bases left unmatched: 11.

This chain links TRBV7-6 with TRBJ2-6; TRBD2 aligns across 13 bases. Germline assignment: CDR1 SGHVS and CDR2 FNYEAQ. The CDR3 sequence is 19 residues long. Trimming cost V 5 bases and J 4 bases; bases outside gene matches: 11. The CDR3 coding sequence is TGTGCCAGCAGCCTTGGGACTAGCGGGACGAACACCGGGGCCAACGTCCTGACTTTC. This sequence encodes CASSLGTSGTNTGANVLTF.

There are a few counts of this clonotype. The J gene is TRBJ2-7, the V gene TRBV11-2; tentatively, D is TRBD2 (6 bases). Trimming pared 5 bases from V and 3 bases from J, leaving 14 bases between. The CDR3 loop spans 14 amino acids. Germline lookup yields CDR1 SGHAT and CDR2 FQNNGV. CDR3 protein: CASSIGTSFYEQYF. CDR3 nucleotides: TGTGCCAGCAGCATAGGGACTTCATTCTACGAGCAGTACTTC. Supplemented by reference TRBV11-2 and TRBJ2-7, the full variable domain reads EAGVAQSPRYKIIEKRQSVAFWCNPISGHATLYWYQQILGQGPKLLIQFQNNGVVDDSQLPKDRFSAERLKGVDSTLKIQPAKLEDSAVYLCASSIGTSFYEQYFGPGTRLTVT.